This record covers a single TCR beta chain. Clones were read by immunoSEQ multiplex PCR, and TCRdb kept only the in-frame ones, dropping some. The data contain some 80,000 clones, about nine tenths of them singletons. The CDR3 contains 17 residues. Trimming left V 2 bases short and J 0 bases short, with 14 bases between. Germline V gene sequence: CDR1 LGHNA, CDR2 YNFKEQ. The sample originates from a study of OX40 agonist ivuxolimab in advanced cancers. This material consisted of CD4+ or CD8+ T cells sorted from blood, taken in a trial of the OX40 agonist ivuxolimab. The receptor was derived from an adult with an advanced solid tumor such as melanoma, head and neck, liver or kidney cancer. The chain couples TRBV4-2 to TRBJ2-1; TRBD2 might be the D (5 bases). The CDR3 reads CASSQPPSGSSYNEQFF. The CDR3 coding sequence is TGTGCCAGCAGCCAACCACCAAGCGGTAGCTCCTACAATGAGCAGTTCTTC.